This T cell receptor beta chain stems from a study of blood T cell repertoires in COVID-19. Study information: Material from acute and convalescent COVID-19 was sourced from the United States, Italy and Spain. PBMCs, B-cell-depleted T cells, or T cells were the source of the cDNA or gDNA that made up the material.

The CDR3 extends over 13 amino acids. Germline CDR1 GTSNPN, CDR2 SVGIG (reference sequence). V dropped 2 bases and J dropped 3; count of bases not matched to a gene: 1. In the original analysis: Reference gene primer amplification gave estimated nucleated cell counts. Sequencing used immunoSEQ multiplex PCR; TCRdb keeps in-frame clones, though not all of them. V, J and clone size derive from that table, while D and trimming were established from the DNA sequence. Here the sample spans about 180,000 clones, around 80% being singletons. Source material: peripheral blood. This clonotype originated in an older woman with acute or convalescent COVID-19. This sequence joins TRBV30 and TRBJ1-3; 7 positions agree with TRBD1. The CDR3 coding sequence is TGTGCCTGGAGTACAGGGGTTGGAAACACCATATATTTT. Translating gives CAWSTGVGNTIYF.